A selection of T cell receptor beta chains follows, all from one sample in a study of blood T cell repertoires in COVID-19. Data came from immunoSEQ multiplex PCR; TCRdb stores just in-frame clones and leaves some out. The data show roughly 350,000 clones, around nine tenths seen once. Input material: peripheral blood. The receptors here all came from a woman aged 18 to 35 who had recovered from COVID-19. CDR3s include the opening cysteine and the closing phenylalanine or tryptophan. The order of the fields is V gene, D gene, clone size, J gene, CDR3 DNA, CDR3 protein. A D gene is named only where the DNA matches it firmly. The size entry is marked missing in some rows and otherwise reads once, few, many or a size class.

v_gene: TRBV6-5; d_gene: .; abundance: .; j_gene: TRBJ1-2; CDR3nt: TGTGCCACCACGGGTCTCCCAAAGAATGGCTACACCTTC; CDR3aa: CATTGLPKNGYTF
v_gene: TRBV6-1; d_gene: TRBD1; abundance: .; j_gene: TRBJ1-2; CDR3nt: TGTGCCAGCAGTGAATTGGGATGGGACAGCGACCTCGGGGGCTACACCTTC; CDR3aa: CASSELGWDSDLGGYTF
v_gene: TRBV5-3; d_gene: TRBD2; abundance: once; j_gene: TRBJ2-1; CDR3nt: TGTGCCAGAAGCCCATCTTGGCTAGCGGACTGGAATGAGCAGTTCTTC; CDR3aa: CARSPSWLADWNEQFF
v_gene: TRBV7-2; d_gene: .; abundance: .; j_gene: TRBJ1-2; CDR3nt: TGTGCCAGCAGCTTAATTTCAGGAAACTATGGCTACACCTTC; CDR3aa: CASSLISGNYGYTF
v_gene: TRBV6-5; d_gene: .; abundance: .; j_gene: TRBJ2-2; CDR3nt: TGTGCCAGCAAACAGTTGGTGGGTACCGGGGAGCTGTTTTTT; CDR3aa: CASKQLVGTGELFF
v_gene: TRBV6-2/TRBV6-3; d_gene: .; abundance: once; j_gene: TRBJ1-1; CDR3nt: TGTGCCAGCAGTTATAGGGACATCGGTGAAGCTTTCTTT; CDR3aa: CASSYRDIGEAFF
v_gene: TRBV5-1; d_gene: TRBD2; abundance: few; j_gene: TRBJ2-1; CDR3nt: TGCGCCAGCAGCTTGGCCCCAAATAGCGGGAGAAGGAACAATGAGCAGTTCTTC; CDR3aa: CASSLAPNSGRRNNEQFF
v_gene: TRBV5-1; d_gene: .; abundance: .; j_gene: TRBJ1-1; CDR3nt: TGCGCCAGCAGCTTGAGTGCCAGAATGAACACTGAAGCTTTCTTT; CDR3aa: CASSLSARMNTEAFF
v_gene: TRBV18; d_gene: TRBD1; abundance: .; j_gene: TRBJ2-2; CDR3nt: TGTGCCAGCTCACCACCGGGACAGGGAAACACCGGGGAGCTGTTTTTT; CDR3aa: CASSPPGQGNTGELFF
v_gene: TRBV7-2; d_gene: .; abundance: .; j_gene: TRBJ2-3; CDR3nt: TGTGCCAGCAGCACCCCTCCAGGGGCAGTGGCAGATACGCAGTATTTT; CDR3aa: CASSTPPGAVADTQYF
v_gene: TRBV7-9; d_gene: .; abundance: .; j_gene: TRBJ2-5; CDR3nt: TGTGCCAGCAGCCCCCCAGCAGGGGAGAGGGAGACCCAGTACTTC; CDR3aa: CASSPPAGERETQYF
v_gene: TRBV27; d_gene: TRBD1; abundance: .; j_gene: TRBJ2-1; CDR3nt: TGTGCCAGCAGTTTTCGGCGATCCCAGGGGGCAAATGAGCAGTTCTTC; CDR3aa: CASSFRRSQGANEQFF
v_gene: TRBV6-5; d_gene: .; abundance: .; j_gene: TRBJ1-1; CDR3nt: TGTGCCACCCGGGAACAGTTTTACACTGAAGCTTTCTTT; CDR3aa: CATREQFYTEAFF
v_gene: TRBV30; d_gene: .; abundance: .; j_gene: TRBJ1-4; CDR3nt: TGTGCCTGGAGTTCCACAGGGATTAGCGAAAAACTGTTTTTT; CDR3aa: CAWSSTGISEKLFF
v_gene: TRBV6-4; d_gene: TRBD2; abundance: .; j_gene: TRBJ2-2; CDR3nt: TGTGCCAGCACTATACTAGCGGGAGGAACCGGGGAGCTGTTTTTT; CDR3aa: CASTILAGGTGELFF
v_gene: TRBV30; d_gene: TRBD2; abundance: once; j_gene: TRBJ2-3; CDR3nt: TGTGCCTGGAGTGAGGGTACTAGCGGGAGAGGGGATACGCAGTATTTT; CDR3aa: CAWSEGTSGRGDTQYF
v_gene: TRBV5-4; d_gene: .; abundance: .; j_gene: TRBJ1-2; CDR3nt: TGTGCCAGCAGCCCCGTGGCTTCTAACTATGGCTACACCTTC; CDR3aa: CASSPVASNYGYTF
v_gene: TRBV27; d_gene: .; abundance: .; j_gene: TRBJ2-2; CDR3nt: TGTGCCACCAAAGCGGGCCTCGGTTGGCTCGGGGAGCTGTTTTTT; CDR3aa: CATKAGLGWLGELFF
v_gene: TRBV21-1; d_gene: .; abundance: once; j_gene: TRBJ2-3; CDR3nt: TGTGCCAGCAGCAAAGAGGAAGCCCGGGGGACTAGCGTTCTTTCAGATACGCAGTATTTT; CDR3aa: CASSKEEARGTSVLSDTQYF
v_gene: TRBV5-1; d_gene: .; abundance: .; j_gene: TRBJ1-1; CDR3nt: TGCGCCAGCAGCTTGGGGGGCTTGGGAAACACTGAAGCTTTCTTT; CDR3aa: CASSLGGLGNTEAFF
v_gene: TRBV4-1; d_gene: TRBD1; abundance: .; j_gene: TRBJ1-1; CDR3nt: TGCGCCAGCAGCCGGGGACCTGGGACAGGGGGCGCGGACACTGAAGCTTTCTTT; CDR3aa: CASSRGPGTGGADTEAFF
v_gene: TRBV5-1; d_gene: TRBD2; abundance: .; j_gene: TRBJ2-1; CDR3nt: TGCGCCAGCGGGACTAGCGGGAGTAGTTACAATGAGCAGTTCTTC; CDR3aa: CASGTSGSSYNEQFF